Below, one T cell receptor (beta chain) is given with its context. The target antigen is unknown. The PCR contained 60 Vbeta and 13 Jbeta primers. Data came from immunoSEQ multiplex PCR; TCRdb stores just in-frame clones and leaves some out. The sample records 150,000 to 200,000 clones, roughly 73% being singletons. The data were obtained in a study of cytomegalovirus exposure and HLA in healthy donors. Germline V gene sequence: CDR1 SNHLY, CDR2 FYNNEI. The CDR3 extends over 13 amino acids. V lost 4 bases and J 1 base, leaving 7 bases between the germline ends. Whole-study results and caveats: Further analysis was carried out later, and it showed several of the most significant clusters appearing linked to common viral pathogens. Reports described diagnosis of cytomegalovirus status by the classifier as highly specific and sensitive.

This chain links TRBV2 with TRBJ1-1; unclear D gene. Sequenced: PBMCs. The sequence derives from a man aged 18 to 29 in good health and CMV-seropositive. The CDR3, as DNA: TGTGCCAGCAGTGTAGATTCGAACACTGAAGCTTTCTTT. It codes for CASSVDSNTEAFF.